The clone carrying this T cell receptor beta chain occurred many times. Sorting of CD4+ naive, central memory, regulatory and stem cell-like memory cells was performed via CD45RO/CCR7/CD25/CD127/CD95/CD27. Expressed TCRB transcripts were sequenced because the isolated RNA had all been reverse transcribed beforehand. Mean read depth for naive, central memory and regulatory T cell samples was a few million reads. TCRdb's table, derived via immunoSEQ multiplex PCR, lists solely in-frame clones and lacks some. Of roughly 610,000 clones in the sample, about a sixth were seen once. This entry is derived from a study of beta chain features in type 1 diabetes. Germline CDR1 and CDR2: SGHTA and FQGNSA. The CDR3 length is 17 residues. Trimming took off 1 base at V and 6 bases at J, with 19 bases between the two ends.

The sequenced material came from naive CD4+ T cells from blood. This clonotype was sampled from a man aged 18 to 30 in good health. V and J are TRBV7-2 and TRBJ2-1; D is tentatively TRBD1 or TRBD2 (5 bases each). In DNA, the CDR3 is TGTGCCAGCAGCTTAGTCCTCCTCGGGGCTAGGCGCAATGAGCAGTTCTTC. Protein product: CASSLVLLGARRNEQFF.